This T cell receptor beta chain emerged from a study of Graves' ophthalmopathy and Graves' hyperthyroidism. In germline, CDR1 is KGHSH, CDR2 LQKENI. This CDR3 is 13 amino acids long. For this clonotype: A clone one base away is much larger, so this may be a read error.

Amplified material comprised TCR beta CDR3 regions derived from RNA transcripts. RT-PCR was first run with HTBI primers, then multiplex PCR in a second round. Via MiXCR, TCRdb re-called the multiplex PCR reads, giving one row per CDR3 protein. This sample has hundreds of thousands of distinct CDR3 sequences; 20% to 25% occur once, and the top ten carry under 3%. Material: peripheral blood. This clonotype originated in a woman aged 18-29 years with stable Graves' hyperthyroidism. The chain employs TRBV18 and TRBJ2-7; 7 bases agree with TRBD1. The DNA of the CDR3 is TGTACCAGCTCACAAGGACAGGCCGGAGAGCAGTACTTC. Protein sequence: CTSSQGQAGEQYF.